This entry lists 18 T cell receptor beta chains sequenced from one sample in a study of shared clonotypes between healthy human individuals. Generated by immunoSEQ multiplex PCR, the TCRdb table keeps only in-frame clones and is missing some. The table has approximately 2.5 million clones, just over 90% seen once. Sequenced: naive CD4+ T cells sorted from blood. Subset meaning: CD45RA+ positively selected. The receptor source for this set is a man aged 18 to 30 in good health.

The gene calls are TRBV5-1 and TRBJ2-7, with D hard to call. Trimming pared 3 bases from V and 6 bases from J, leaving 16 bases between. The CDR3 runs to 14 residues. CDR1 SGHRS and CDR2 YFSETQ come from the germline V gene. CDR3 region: CASSSTFLIGEQYF. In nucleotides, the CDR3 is TGCGCCAGCAGCTCGACTTTTCTCATAGGCGAGCAGTACTTC.

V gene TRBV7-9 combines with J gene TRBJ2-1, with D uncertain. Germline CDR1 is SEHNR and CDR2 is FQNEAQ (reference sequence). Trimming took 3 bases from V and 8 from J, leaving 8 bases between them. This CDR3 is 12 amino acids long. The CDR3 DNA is TGTGCCAGCAGCTTTTTAAAAGATGAGCAGTTCTTC. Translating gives CASSFLKDEQFF.

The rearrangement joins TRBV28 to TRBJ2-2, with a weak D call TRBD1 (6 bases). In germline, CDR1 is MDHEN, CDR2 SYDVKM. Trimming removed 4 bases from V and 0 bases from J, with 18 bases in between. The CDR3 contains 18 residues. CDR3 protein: CASSSFDRFLANTGELFF. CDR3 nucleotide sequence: TGTGCCAGCAGTTCTTTTGACAGGTTTCTCGCGAACACCGGGGAGCTGTTTTTT.

As DNA, the CDR3 is TGTGCCAGCAGCTTGGACTCGGTCCTACGCGAGCAGTACTTC. Translation: CASSLDSVLREQYF. This chain links TRBV5-4 with TRBJ2-7; D not certain. Germline values: CDR1 SGHNT, CDR2 YYREEE (reference sequence). V dropped 0 bases and J dropped 6 bases, with 13 bases sitting between them. This CDR3 is 14 amino acids long.

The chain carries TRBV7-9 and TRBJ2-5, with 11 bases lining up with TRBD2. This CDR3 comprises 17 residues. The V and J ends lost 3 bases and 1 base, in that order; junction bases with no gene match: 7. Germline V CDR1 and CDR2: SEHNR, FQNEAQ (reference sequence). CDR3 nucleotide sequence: TGTGCCAGCAGCTTGGGACTAGCGGTTTACCTCCAAGAGACCCAGTACTTC. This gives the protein CASSLGLAVYLQETQYF.

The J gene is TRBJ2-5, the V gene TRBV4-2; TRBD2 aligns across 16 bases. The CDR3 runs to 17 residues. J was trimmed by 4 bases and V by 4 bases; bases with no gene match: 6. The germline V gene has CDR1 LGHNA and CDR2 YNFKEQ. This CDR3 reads CASSPGTSGGAGETQYF. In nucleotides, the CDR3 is TGTGCCAGCAGCCCCGGGACTAGCGGGGGGGCAGGAGAGACCCAGTACTTC.

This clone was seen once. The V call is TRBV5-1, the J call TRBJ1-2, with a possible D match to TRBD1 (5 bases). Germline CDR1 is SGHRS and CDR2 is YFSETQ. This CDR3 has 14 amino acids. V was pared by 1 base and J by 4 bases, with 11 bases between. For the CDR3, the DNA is TGCGCCAGCAGCTTGAGAGTTCAGGGCTATGGCTACACCTTC. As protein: CASSLRVQGYGYTF.

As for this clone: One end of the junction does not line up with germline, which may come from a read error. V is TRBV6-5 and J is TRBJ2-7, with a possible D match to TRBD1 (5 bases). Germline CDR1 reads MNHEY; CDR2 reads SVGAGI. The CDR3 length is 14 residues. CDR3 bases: TGTGCCAGCAGTTACAAGGCAGGGTCCTTCGAGCAGTACTTC. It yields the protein CASSYKAGSFEQYF.

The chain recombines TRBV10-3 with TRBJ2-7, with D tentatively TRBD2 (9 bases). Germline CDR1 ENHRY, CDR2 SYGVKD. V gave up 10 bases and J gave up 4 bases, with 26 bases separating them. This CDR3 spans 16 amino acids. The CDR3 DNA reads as TGTGCCACCCAACTTAGAGCTAGCGGGACAGGATACGAGCAGTACTTC. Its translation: CATQLRASGTGYEQYF.

The CDR3: CASSLGPGEKLFF. In nucleotides, the CDR3 is TGTGCCAGCAGCTTGGGCCCCGGGGAAAAACTGTTTTTT. This chain connects TRBV11-3 to TRBJ1-4; no clear D. Per the germline V gene, CDR1 is SGHNT and CDR2 is YENEEA. V gave up 3 bases and J gave up 8 bases, with 10 bases separating them. The CDR3 sequence is 13 residues long.

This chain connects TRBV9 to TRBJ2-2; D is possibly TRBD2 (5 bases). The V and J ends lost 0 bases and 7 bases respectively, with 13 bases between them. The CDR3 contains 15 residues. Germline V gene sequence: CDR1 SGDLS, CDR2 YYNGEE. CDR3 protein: CASSVVPSRDGELFF. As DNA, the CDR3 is TGTGCCAGCAGCGTAGTCCCTAGTCGGGACGGGGAGCTGTTTTTT.

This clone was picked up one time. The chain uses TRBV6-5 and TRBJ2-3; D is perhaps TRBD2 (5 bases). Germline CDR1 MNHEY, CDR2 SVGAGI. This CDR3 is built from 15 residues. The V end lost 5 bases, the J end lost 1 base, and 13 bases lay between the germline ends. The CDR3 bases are TGTGCCAGCAGTCTTAATAGCGAGCGCACAGATACGCAGTATTTT. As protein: CASSLNSERTDTQYF.

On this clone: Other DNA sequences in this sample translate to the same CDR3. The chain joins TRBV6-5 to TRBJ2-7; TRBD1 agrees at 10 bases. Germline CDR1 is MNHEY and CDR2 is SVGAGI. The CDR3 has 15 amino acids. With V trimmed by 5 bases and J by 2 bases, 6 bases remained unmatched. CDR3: CASSLRDRGTYEQYF. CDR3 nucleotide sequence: TGTGCCAGCAGTCTCCGGGACAGGGGTACCTACGAGCAGTACTTC.

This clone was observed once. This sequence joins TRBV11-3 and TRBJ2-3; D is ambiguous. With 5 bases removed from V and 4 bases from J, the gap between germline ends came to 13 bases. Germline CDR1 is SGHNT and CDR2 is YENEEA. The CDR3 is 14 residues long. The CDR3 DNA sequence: TGTGCCAGCAGCCCCTGGTCTAGTCCAGATACGCAGTATTTT. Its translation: CASSPWSSPDTQYF. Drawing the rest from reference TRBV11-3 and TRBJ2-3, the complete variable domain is EAGVVQSPRYKIIEKKQPVAFWCNPISGHNTLYWYLQNLGQGPELLIRYENEEAVDDSQLPKDRFSAERLKGVDSTLKIQPAELGDSAVYLCASSPWSSPDTQYFGPGTRLTVL.

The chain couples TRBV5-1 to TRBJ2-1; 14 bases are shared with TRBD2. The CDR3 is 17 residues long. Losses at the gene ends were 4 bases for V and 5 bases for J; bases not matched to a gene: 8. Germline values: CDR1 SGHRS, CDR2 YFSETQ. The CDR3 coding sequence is TGCGCCAGCAGCGCAGGGACTAGCGGGAGCACGGACAATGAGCAGTTCTTC. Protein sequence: CASSAGTSGSTDNEQFF. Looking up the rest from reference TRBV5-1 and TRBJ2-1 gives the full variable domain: KAGVTQTPRYLIKTRGQQVTLSCSPISGHRSVSWYQQTPGQGLQFLFEYFSETQRNKGNFPGRFSGRQFSNSRSEMNVSTLELGDSALYLCASSAGTSGSTDNEQFFGPGTRLTVL.

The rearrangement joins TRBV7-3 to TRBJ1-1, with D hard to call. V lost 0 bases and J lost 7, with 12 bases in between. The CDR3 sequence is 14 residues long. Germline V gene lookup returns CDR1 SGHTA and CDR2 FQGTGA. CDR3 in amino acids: CASSLTVGIDEAFF. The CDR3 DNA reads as TGTGCCAGCAGCTTAACAGTAGGTATAGATGAAGCTTTCTTT.

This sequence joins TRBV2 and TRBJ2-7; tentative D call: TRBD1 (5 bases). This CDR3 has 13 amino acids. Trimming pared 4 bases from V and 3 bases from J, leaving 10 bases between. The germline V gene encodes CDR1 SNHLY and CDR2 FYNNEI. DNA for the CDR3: TGTGCCAGCAGTGGAGACAGTCTCTACGAGCAGTACTTC. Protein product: CASSGDSLYEQYF.

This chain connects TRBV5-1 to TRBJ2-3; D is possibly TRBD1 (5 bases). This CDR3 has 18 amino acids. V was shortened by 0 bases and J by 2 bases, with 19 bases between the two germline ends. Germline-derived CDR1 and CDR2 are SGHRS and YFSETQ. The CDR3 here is CASSLGQGASPFTDTQYF. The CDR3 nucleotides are TGCGCCAGCAGCTTGGGTCAGGGCGCCTCTCCGTTCACAGATACGCAGTATTTT.